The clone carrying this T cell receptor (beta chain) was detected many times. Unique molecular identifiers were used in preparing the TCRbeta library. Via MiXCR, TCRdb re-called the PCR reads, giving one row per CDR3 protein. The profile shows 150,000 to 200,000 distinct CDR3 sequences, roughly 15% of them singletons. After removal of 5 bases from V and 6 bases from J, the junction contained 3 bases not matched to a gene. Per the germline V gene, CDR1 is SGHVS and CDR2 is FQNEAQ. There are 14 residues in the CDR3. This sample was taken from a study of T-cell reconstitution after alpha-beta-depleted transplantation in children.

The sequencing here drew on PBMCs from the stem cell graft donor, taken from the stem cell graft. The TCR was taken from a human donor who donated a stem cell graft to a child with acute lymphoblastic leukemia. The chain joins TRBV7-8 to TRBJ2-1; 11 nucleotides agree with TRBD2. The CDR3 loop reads CASSPGLAGNEQFF. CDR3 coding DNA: TGTGCCAGCAGCCCCGGACTAGCGGGCAATGAGCAGTTCTTC.